This T cell receptor beta chain comes out of a study of blood T cells in healthy people across ages (dated by TCRdb to 2014 to 2015). For context, the study as a whole: In model experiments, template switching captured roughly one uniquely barcoded TCR beta cDNA molecule for every two T cells. Age-related changes in TCR beta repertoire diversity were measured in the study by deep sequencing normalized with unique cDNA molecular identifiers. To avoid experimental bias, donors of different ages were distributed randomly across sequencing lanes. The donors were split into four age groups: young (average 16 years), middle-aged (over 35), aged (over 55) and long-lived (over 75). For two donors (one aged 18 to 30 and one aged 80 or older), the study analyzed two additional independent replicas of 1 million unique cDNA reads from the same blood draw. Broad study findings and their caveats: Observed TCR beta diversity per million T cells fell roughly linearly with age, and a significant reduction was already apparent by age approximately 40. Because donor CMV infection status was unknown, age-related changes in expanded clonotypes were potentially confounded. Because profiling used bulk unsorted PBMCs, naive and antigen-experienced compartments could not be compared conclusively. Compared with the aged group, the long-lived group had more naive CD4+ T cells, fewer expanded clones and increased TCR diversity, suggesting age selection. The percentage of naive T cells measured by flow cytometry correlated strongly with observed TCR beta diversity. Estimates of total diversity based on one million sequenced T cells were regarded as lower bounds and as underestimates.

The CDR3 numbers 16 residues from cysteine through phenylalanine. Just CDR3 DNA is preserved here, 48 bases in frame from base 1. After removal of 3 bases from V and 6 bases from J, the junction retains 11 bases not matched to a gene. Libraries were prepared through 5' RACE. Instrument used: Illumina HiSeq 2500. A second PCR of about 7 to 12 cycles was run with a J-beta primer mix and a sample-barcoded 5' primer. Each TCR beta cDNA molecule received a unique molecular identifier from a template-switch 5' adaptor carrying 12 random nucleotides. At least 2.5 million CDR3-containing paired-end reads were obtained from each sample. The Mint cDNA synthesis kit, primed by a TRBC-specific oligonucleotide, was used to synthesize first-strand cDNA from all RNA. Following uracil-DNA glycosylase treatment, a first 18-cycle PCR with universal primers M1SS and BC2_uni_R was performed on all cDNA. The study's own analysis went as follows. For normalization, 1 million high-quality reads were randomly selected from each sample, with every read carrying a distinct molecular identifier. Instead of being binned into consensus sequences, reads that shared molecular identifiers were thrown out. MiTCR, run with a Q25 quality threshold and the strictest error-elimination algorithm, handled CDR3 identification, clonotype clustering and error correction. A nonparametric unseen species model using Euler transformation provided a lower-bound estimate of total TCR beta diversity. TCRdb took the public reads, trimmed them with fastp at Q25, ran MiXCR for clone calling and kept in-frame beta chains. Each entry is one CDR3 protein sequence, shown with its most common DNA and genes. TCRdb assigned the V and J calls; the authors' analysis was not used. For this sample the table gives about 970,000 distinct CDR3 sequences, of which about 51% were detected only once. The ten largest clonotypes hold over 20% of the sample.

Systemically healthy Caucasian individuals from Russia, 35 to 40 in total and aged about 6 to 95 years, were included as donors. Each donor gave 8 to 10 milliliters of peripheral blood, drawn into EDTA-treated Vacutainer tubes. PBMCs were isolated by Ficoll-Paque density-gradient centrifugation, with at least 6 million obtained per sample. Trizol reagent was used to extract total RNA from the PBMCs, yielding at least 5.5 micrograms per sample. Naive CD45RAhigh/CD27high T cell percentages were measured by flow cytometry on a PBMC aliquot from every donor. This clonotype was recorded a few times. Its binding antigen is unknown. Base quality data are lacking; no much larger clone is found one base away.

The material sequenced was blood. This TCR derives from a woman in her sixties in good health. Rearrangement joined TRBV12-3 or TRBV12-4 to TRBJ2-1; TRBD2 aligns with 7 central bases. The CDR3 corresponds to CASSLGPLAGGNEQFF. The nucleotide sequence reads TGTGCCAGCAGTTTGGGCCCCTTAGCGGGCGGCAATGAGCAGTTCTTC.